Described below is a single T cell receptor beta chain sequence and its context. No antigen is known for it. The investigators amplified TCR beta CDR3 regions from RNA transcripts. Primed by the HTBI set, a first-round RT-PCR was run on the TCR CDR3. From the multiplex PCR reads, TCRdb called clonotypes with MiXCR, one entry per CDR3 protein. This sample has a few hundred thousand distinct CDR3 sequences, with about 13% found just once. Hyperthyroidism, newly diagnosed and lasting under 2 months, affected patients aged 18 to 65. Lactation, pregnancy, other autoimmune disease or uncontrolled infection led to exclusion of patients. Diagnostic decisions used clinical symptoms, serum thyroxine and TRAb, thyroid ultrasound and orbital computed tomography. Germline trimming cut 4 bases from V and 4 bases from J; bases unmatched to any gene: 16. In germline, CDR1 is SEHNR, CDR2 FQNEAQ (reference sequence). The CDR3 sequence is 18 residues long.

This sample is part of a study of T cells in Graves' hyperthyroidism and ophthalmopathy. Study-wide findings and caveats: Most thyroid-expanded clonotypes above 0.001 were also found in blood.

This sequence joins TRBV7-9 and TRBJ2-3, with TRBD2 matching over 8 bases. The receptor's source is a woman aged 18-35 years with Graves' hyperthyroidism. Source material: blood. The CDR3 coding sequence is TGTGCCAGCAGCTCAAATCTCGGGTCGGGAGGGATTTCAGATACGCAGTATTTT. Its protein product is CASSSNLGSGGISDTQYF. Using reference TRBV7-9 and TRBJ2-3 for the parts outside the CDR3, the full variable domain is DTGVSQNPRHKITKRGQNVTFRCDPISEHNRLYWYRQTLGQGPEFLTYFQNEAQLEKSRLLSDRFSAERPKGSFSTLEIQRTEQGDSAMYLCASSSNLGSGGISDTQYFGPGTRLTVL.